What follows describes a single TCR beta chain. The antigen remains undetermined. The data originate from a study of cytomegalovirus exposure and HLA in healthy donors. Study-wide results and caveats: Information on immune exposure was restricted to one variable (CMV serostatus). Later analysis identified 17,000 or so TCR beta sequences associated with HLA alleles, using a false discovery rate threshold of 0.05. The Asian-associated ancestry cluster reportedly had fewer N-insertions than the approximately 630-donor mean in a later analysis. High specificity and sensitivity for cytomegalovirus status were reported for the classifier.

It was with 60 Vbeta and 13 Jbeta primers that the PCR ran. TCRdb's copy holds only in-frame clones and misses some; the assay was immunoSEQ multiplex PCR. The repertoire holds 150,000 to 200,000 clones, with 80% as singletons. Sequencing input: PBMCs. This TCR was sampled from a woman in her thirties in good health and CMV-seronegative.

The CDR3 spells CASSSGDTEAFF. The CDR3 DNA reads as TGTGCCAGCAGCTCGGGGGACACTGAAGCTTTCTTT. The chain is built from TRBV11-3 and TRBJ1-1; D may be TRBD1 (5 bases). The CDR3 totals 12 residues. The germline V and J ends were trimmed by 4 bases and 3 bases, with 6 bases remaining between them. Germline CDR1 and CDR2: SGHNT and YENEEA.